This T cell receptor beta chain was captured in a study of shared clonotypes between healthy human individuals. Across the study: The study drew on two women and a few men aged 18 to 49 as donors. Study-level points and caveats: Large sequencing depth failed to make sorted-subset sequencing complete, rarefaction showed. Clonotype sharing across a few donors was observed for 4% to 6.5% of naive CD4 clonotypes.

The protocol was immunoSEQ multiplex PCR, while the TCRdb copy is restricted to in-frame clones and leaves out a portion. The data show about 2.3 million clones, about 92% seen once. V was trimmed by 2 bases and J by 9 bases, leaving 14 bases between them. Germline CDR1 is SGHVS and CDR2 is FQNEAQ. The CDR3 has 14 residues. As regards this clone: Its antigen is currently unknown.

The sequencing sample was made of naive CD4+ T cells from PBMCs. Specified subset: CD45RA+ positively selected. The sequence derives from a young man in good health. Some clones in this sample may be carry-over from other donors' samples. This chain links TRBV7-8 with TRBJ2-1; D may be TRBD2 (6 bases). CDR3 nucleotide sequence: TGTGCCAGCAGCTTACTTCGTTTGGGGGGTGAGCAGTTCTTC. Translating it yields CASSLLRLGGEQFF.